This T cell receptor (beta chain) was sequenced in a study of shared clonotypes between healthy human individuals. Turning to the study itself: Researchers drew samples from two women and three men aged 18 to 49. Study conclusions and caveats: Few donors limited the genetic and exposure-history diversity represented. The study sampled only blood, and tissue repertoires likely differ.

The CDR3 contains 13 residues. Germline CDR1 SGHAT, CDR2 FQNNGV. V was pared by 1 base and J by 5 bases, with 8 bases between. The naive CD8 subset, CD45RO-negative cells positively selected for CCR7, excluded terminally differentiated effector memory CD45RA+ cells. For every subset, genomic DNA was evenly distributed across several immunoSEQ plates. Sequencing was performed with immunoSEQ multiplex PCR; in TCRdb, only in-frame clones are kept and a portion is missing. Here the sample spans some 2 million clones, approximately 94% being singletons. Of note for this clone: The antigen is undetermined. Other DNA sequences in the same sample also yield this CDR3.

Sequencing was performed on naive CD8+ T cells sorted from blood. V usage is TRBV11-2 and J usage is TRBJ2-5, with D hard to call. The receptor was derived from a man aged 18 to 30 in good health. The CDR3 DNA reads TGTGCCAGCAGCTTAGTTAGCTGGGAGACCCAGTACTTC. Its protein is CASSLVSWETQYF.